This T cell receptor beta chain was captured by sequencing in a study of control samples from healthy donors and cancer patients (dated by TCRdb to 2018 to 2020). Trimming takes 5 bases off V and 7 bases off J; junction bases not matched to a gene: 9. The germline V gene provides CDR1 SQVTM and CDR2 ANQGSEA. The CDR3 measures 14 amino acids from cysteine to phenylalanine. Only the CDR3 part of the read is kept: 42 bases, read in frame from the first base. The library came from the immunoSEQ multiplex PCR assay. TCRdb provides this immuneACCESS table in a form limited to in-frame rearrangements. Some clones are lacking; in checked studies, under half of them reflect an unresolved V gene, and why the rest are absent is not known. In all, the sample holds fewer than 95,000 clones, and over 75% of those were seen once. The ten largest clonotypes hold approximately 2% of the sample. In regard to this clone: This clone's antigen is unknown. No much larger clonotype is one base removed from it; base qualities were not supplied.

The sequence was collected from a woman aged 40 to 50 in good health. This chain is built from TRBV29-1 and TRBJ1-4, with 8 junctional bases fitting TRBD1. The sample consisted of blood. The CDR3 here reads CSVYPGQDTEKLFF. The DNA is as follows: TGCAGCGTTTATCCGGGACAGGATACTGAAAAACTGTTTTTT.